These 19 T cell receptor beta chains were all obtained from the same sample, sequenced in a study of blood T cell repertoires in COVID-19. Profiled with immunoSEQ multiplex PCR; TCRdb holds only in-frame clones, not every one. The sample lists over 150,000 clones; about 85% were seen once. Sequenced: peripheral blood. These receptors came from a man aged 55 to 70 with COVID-19, enrolled during active disease.

Of note for this clone: The same CDR3 can be traced to other DNA sequences in this sample. The chain joins TRBV7-2 to TRBJ2-7, with D hard to call. Germline CDR1 is SGHTA and CDR2 is FQGNSA. This CDR3 is 11 amino acids long. The V end lost 5 bases, the J end lost 3 bases, and 5 bases lay between the germline ends. The CDR3 loop is CASSPSYEQYF. The CDR3 DNA is TGTGCCAGCAGCCCCAGCTACGAGCAGTACTTC.

The gene calls are TRBV2 and TRBJ2-6, with 7 positions matching TRBD1. Germline V gene sequence: CDR1 SNHLY, CDR2 FYNNEI. J lost 2 bases, V lost 3 bases, and 4 bases had no gene match. This CDR3 is 16 amino acids long. The CDR3 sequence is CASSETGWTGANVLTF. In DNA form, the CDR3 reads TGTGCCAGCAGTGAGACAGGGTGGACTGGGGCCAACGTCCTGACTTTC.

This clone has only a few counts. The V gene is TRBV18, the J gene TRBJ1-6; D is unresolved. This CDR3 is 13 amino acids long. The V and J ends lost 4 bases and 7 bases respectively, with 8 bases between them. Germline-derived CDR1 and CDR2 are KGHSH and LQKENI. CDR3 in amino acids: CASSRARNSPLHF. DNA of the CDR3: TGTGCCAGCTCACGGGCCAGGAATTCACCCCTCCACTTT.

The table lists this clone with a count of one. The chain couples TRBV6-5 to TRBJ1-2; perhaps TRBD1 as D (5 bases). Germline CDR1 and CDR2: MNHEY and SVGAGI. The CDR3 is 15 amino acids. Trimming removed 10 bases at V and 0 bases at J, with 18 bases between. This CDR3 is CATSAVDRANYGYTF. The CDR3 DNA is TGTGCCACCAGCGCGGTAGACAGAGCTAACTATGGCTACACCTTC.

This rearrangement joins TRBV5-1 to TRBJ1-2; 12 nucleotides line up with TRBD1. The CDR3 covers 17 residues. The germline V gene encodes CDR1 SGHRS and CDR2 YFSETQ. The trim removed 4 bases at V and 4 bases at J, leaving 11 bases unmatched. CDR3 sequence: CASSPQIGGQGAYGYTF. The DNA of the CDR3 is TGCGCCAGCAGCCCCCAAATAGGGGGACAGGGGGCCTATGGCTACACCTTC.

This clone was recorded a few times. Here the CDR3 DNA reads TGTGCCAGCAGGATGGACAGCCCTCCCTATGGCTACACCTTC. Translation: CASRMDSPPYGYTF. The chain links TRBV2 to TRBJ1-2, with D maybe TRBD1 (6 bases). Trimming cost V 6 bases and J 4 bases, with 15 bases left between them. This CDR3 contains 14 residues. Looked up from germline, CDR1 is SNHLY and CDR2 is FYNNEI.

The chain recombines TRBV7-2 with TRBJ1-1, with 7 bases fitting TRBD1. After removal of 5 bases from V and 4 bases from J, the junction contained 10 bases not matched to a gene. This CDR3 spans 15 amino acids. Germline CDR1 is SGHTA and CDR2 is FQGNSA. The CDR3: CASSKRQGWGTEAFF. CDR3 DNA sequence: TGTGCCAGCAGCAAACGACAGGGTTGGGGCACTGAAGCTTTCTTT.

The rearrangement links TRBV6-6 to TRBJ1-6; 7 bases are shared with TRBD1. Losses at the gene ends were 7 bases for V and 7 bases for J; bases not matched to a gene: 4. The CDR3 has 13 amino acids. Per the germline V gene, CDR1 is MNHNY and CDR2 is SVGAGI (reference sequence). This CDR3 is CASNRQGNSPLHF. The CDR3 DNA reads as TGTGCCAGCAACCGACAGGGAAATTCACCCCTCCACTTT.

The CDR3 spells CASSQDIPWEGAYEQYF. The CDR3 nucleotides read TGTGCCAGCAGCCAAGATATCCCCTGGGAGGGGGCCTACGAGCAGTACTTC. The rearrangement links TRBV4-2 to TRBJ2-7; D is perhaps TRBD2 (7 bases). V was cut by 0 bases and J by 2 bases, with 17 bases left in between. This CDR3 spans 17 amino acids. Germline CDR1 is LGHNA and CDR2 is YNFKEQ.

This clone was counted only a few times. This chain uses TRBV6-1 with TRBJ1-3; TRBD1 might be the D (6 bases). The ends were cut back, 1 base at V and 3 bases at J, with 22 bases in the middle. The CDR3 covers 19 residues. Looked up from germline, CDR1 is MNHNS and CDR2 is SASEGT. DNA for the CDR3: TGTGCCAGCAGTGAAGGTGCAATCCCCGACAGGCTGGTTGGAAACACCATATATTTT. It specifies CASSEGAIPDRLVGNTIYF.

The chain joins TRBV3-1 (or the pseudogene TRBV3-2) to TRBJ2-3; D uncertain. CDR3 length: 13 amino acids. Trimming pared 7 bases from V and 1 base from J, leaving 9 bases between. Germline values: CDR1 LGHDT, CDR2 YNNKEL (reference sequence). The CDR3 DNA is TGTGCCAGCAATGGGCTACGCACAGATACGCAGTATTTT. Protein sequence: CASNGLRTDTQYF.

V gene TRBV7-8 combines with J gene TRBJ2-1; 8 bases are a match to TRBD1. The CDR3 loop spans 18 amino acids. Per the germline V gene, CDR1 is SGHVS and CDR2 is FQNEAQ. V lost 5 bases and J lost 7; bases outside the gene matches: 19. CDR3 nucleotides: TGTGCCAGCAGCCGTAGGGCAAAACAGGGGGTCGTGGGGAATGAGCAGTTCTTC. This encodes CASSRRAKQGVVGNEQFF.

V and J are TRBV12-3 or TRBV12-4 and TRBJ2-3, with D perhaps matching TRBD1 (6 bases). This CDR3 is built from 13 residues. The V gene lost 2 bases and the J gene lost 6 bases, with 9 bases spanning the gap. The CDR3 sequence is CASSLWQGDTQYF. The CDR3 DNA reads as TGTGCCAGCAGTTTATGGCAGGGGGATACGCAGTATTTT.

This clone was seen only a few times. The chain uses TRBV19 and TRBJ2-7, with D possibly matching TRBD1 (6 bases). V was cut by 4 bases and J by 3 bases, with 13 bases left in between. The germline gives CDR1 LNHDA, CDR2 SQIVND (reference sequence). CDR3 length: 14 amino acids. In DNA, the CDR3 is TGTGCCAGTAGTACGACAGGTGCGGGCTACGAGCAGTACTTC. This translates into CASSTTGAGYEQYF.

This clone has a single count. The genes are TRBV28 and TRBJ2-7; D not resolved. Germline CDR1 and CDR2: MDHEN and SYDVKM. V dropped 2 bases and J dropped 9 bases, with 5 bases sitting between them. This CDR3 is 10 amino acids long. The CDR3 bases are TGTGCCAGCAGTTTAACAAGGCAGTACTTC. This encodes CASSLTRQYF.

This clone appeared a few times. The CDR3 coding sequence is TGCAGTGCTACTTTACAGGGGGTCGGGTACTTC. It specifies CSATLQGVGYF. The chain employs TRBV20-1 and TRBJ2-7; 8 bases agree with TRBD1. CDR1 DFQATT and CDR2 SNEGSKA come from the germline V gene (reference sequence). The V and J ends lost 4 bases and 12 bases, in that order; junction bases with no gene match: 8. The CDR3 covers 11 residues.

CDR3 sequence (DNA): TGTGCCAGCAGCGGAGGAGGGGTTACGGGAAACACCATATATTTT. Its protein is CASSGGGVTGNTIYF. The chain links TRBV7-9 to TRBJ1-3, with D possibly TRBD1 on 5 matching bases. Germline CDR1 reads SEHNR; CDR2 reads FQNEAQ (reference sequence). The CDR3 extends over 15 amino acids. Between the trimmed V and J ends, which lost 5 bases and 4 bases, there was a span of 15 bases. Drawing the rest from reference TRBV7-9 and TRBJ1-3, the complete variable domain is DTGVSQNPRHKITKRGQNVTFRCDPISEHNRLYWYRQTLGQGPEFLTYFQNEAQLEKSRLLSDRFSAERPKGSFSTLEIQRTEQGDSAMYLCASSGGGVTGNTIYFGEGSWLTVV.

The rearrangement links TRBV16 to TRBJ2-3, with D perhaps TRBD2 (6 bases). V was cut by 0 bases and J by 0 bases, with 7 bases left in between. The germline V gene encodes CDR1 KGHSY and CDR2 FQNENV. The CDR3 runs to 15 residues. The CDR3 DNA follows: TGTGCCAGCAGCCAATCCGGGACTAGCACAGATACGCAGTATTTT. The encoded protein is CASSQSGTSTDTQYF. The whole variable domain, remainder taken from reference TRBV16 and TRBJ2-3, is GEEVAQTPKHLVRGEGQKAKLYCAPIKGHSYVFWYQQVLKNEFKFLISFQNENVFDETGMPKERFSAKCLPNSPCSLEIQATKLEDSAVYFCASSQSGTSTDTQYFGPGTRLTVL.

This clone is a singleton in its sample. The J gene is TRBJ1-5, the V gene TRBV6-2 or TRBV6-3, with 10 bases that match TRBD1. The V segment lost 2 bases and the J segment 5 bases; nucleotides outside the gene matches: 3. CDR3 length equals 15 residues. Germline assignment: CDR1 MNHEY and CDR2 SVGEGT. In nucleotides, the CDR3 is TGTGCCAGCAGTTACGGCGGGACAGGGGATCAGCCCCAGCATTTT. Protein product: CASSYGGTGDQPQHF.